This passage covers 21 T cell receptor beta chains from one sample sequenced in a study of cytomegalovirus exposure and HLA in healthy donors. Primers for the PCR totalled 60 Vbeta and 13 Jbeta. This table comes from immunoSEQ multiplex PCR, and its TCRdb copy is limited to in-frame clones, with some not included. The repertoire has approximately 170,000 clones, 71% of them found once; the top ten carry 1.5%. Material for sequencing was PBMCs. The receptors originated from a girl aged 10 to 17 in good health and CMV-seronegative.

The V call is TRBV6-6, the J call TRBJ1-1, with a weak D call TRBD1 (6 bases). Germline assignment: CDR1 MNHNY and CDR2 SVGAGI (reference sequence). V dropped 2 bases and J dropped 3 bases, with 13 bases sitting between them. CDR3 length: 15 amino acids. DNA for the CDR3: TGTGCCAGCAGTTACCCCTTAGGGGGGGACACTGAAGCTTTCTTT. Amino acid sequence: CASSYPLGGDTEAFF.

V gene TRBV9 combines with J gene TRBJ1-1; TRBD1 is a possible D gene (6 bases). Germline V gives CDR1 SGDLS, CDR2 YYNGEE. The CDR3 is made up of 14 amino acids. V lost 5 bases and J 8 bases, leaving 19 bases between the germline ends. The CDR3 DNA is TGTGCCAGCAGGGAAGATCCACTGCAGGGGGAAGCTTTCTTT. Its translation: CASREDPLQGEAFF.

The chain uses TRBV6-1 and TRBJ2-7; 13 nucleotides agree with TRBD2. The CDR3 totals 17 residues. From germline, CDR1 is MNHNS and CDR2 SASEGT. Trimming removed 2 bases from V and 2 bases from J; junction bases left unmatched: 6. CDR3 residues: CASSERLLAGGTYEQYF. The CDR3 nucleotides read TGTGCCAGCAGTGAACGTCTACTAGCGGGGGGGACCTACGAGCAGTACTTC.

The V call is TRBV4-1, the J call TRBJ2-7, with TRBD1 as a possible D gene (6 bases). Trimming removed 5 bases from V and 2 bases from J, with 13 bases in between. Looked up from germline, CDR1 is MGHRA and CDR2 is YSYEKL. This CDR3 spans 14 amino acids. The CDR3 region has the DNA TGCGCCAGCAGCAGCCGGGACAAAGCCTACGAGCAGTACTTC. Translated, it gives CASSSRDKAYEQYF.

The chain couples TRBV4-1 to TRBJ1-2, with 10 nucleotides matching TRBD1. The germline CDR1 and CDR2 sequences are MGHRA and YSYEKL. The CDR3 is 17 amino acids. Germline trimming cut 1 base from V and 2 bases from J; bases unmatched to any gene: 7. Here the CDR3 reads CASSQVFGDRGNYGYTF. CDR3 nucleotide sequence: TGCGCCAGCAGCCAAGTTTTCGGGGACAGGGGAAACTATGGCTACACCTTC.

The chain recombines TRBV7-8 with TRBJ2-3, with 8 bases that match TRBD1. V was pared by 3 bases and J by 4 bases, with 3 bases of the junction left unmatched. CDR3 length: 14 amino acids. The germline V gene encodes CDR1 SGHVS and CDR2 FQNEAQ. This CDR3 is CASSLQGAADTQYF. For the CDR3, the DNA is TGTGCCAGCAGCTTGCAGGGGGCGGCAGATACGCAGTATTTT.

This chain links TRBV10-3 with TRBJ2-3; 8 bases map to TRBD2. V lost 6 bases and J lost 3; bases outside the gene matches: 14. In germline, CDR1 is ENHRY, CDR2 SYGVKD. The CDR3 is made up of 17 amino acids. The CDR3 spells CAIRGGLASVETDTQYF. CDR3 DNA: TGTGCCATCAGGGGAGGACTAGCCTCAGTTGAAACAGATACGCAGTATTTT.

The chain uses TRBV21-1 and TRBJ1-1; TRBD1, the table's D call, lacks a check against the DNA. TRBV21-1 is a listed pseudogene. This CDR3 contains 12 residues. CDR3: CASSKQYTEAFF. In nucleotides, the CDR3 is TGTGCCAGCAGCAAACAATACACTGAAGCTTTCTTT.

This clone occurred a few times. V usage is TRBV19 and J usage is TRBJ1-1, with 8 positions matching TRBD1. Germline CDR1 LNHDA, CDR2 SQIVND (reference sequence). The CDR3 consists of 16 residues. V shed 7 bases and J 1 base; nucleotides not matched to a gene: 11. Here the CDR3 DNA reads TGTGCCAGTATAAACATAGGGGGACAGGCGAACACTGAAGCTTTCTTT. Its translation: CASINIGGQANTEAFF. Filled out from reference TRBV19 and TRBJ1-1, the complete variable domain reads DGGITQSPKYLFRKEGQNVTLSCEQNLNHDAMYWYRQDPGQGLRLIYYSQIVNDFQKGDIAEGYSVSREKKESFPLTVTSAQKNPTAFYLCASINIGGQANTEAFFGQGTRLTVV.

Concerning this clone itself: An end of the junction does not agree with germline; a read error may underlie this. The J gene is TRBJ1-2, the V gene TRBV7-3; TRBD1 matches at 7 bases. CDR1 is SGHTA and CDR2 is FQGTGA in the germline V gene. This CDR3 comprises 13 residues. The CDR3 region is CASSPTGVLGYTF. The CDR3 region has the DNA TGTGCTAGCAGCCCAACAGGGGTCCTAGGCTACACCTTC.

This rearrangement joins TRBV7-9 to TRBJ1-2; D is unresolved. There are 14 residues in the CDR3. The germline V gene has CDR1 SEHNR and CDR2 FQNEAQ (reference sequence). V was pared by 0 bases and J by 6 bases, with 11 bases between. CDR3 sequence (DNA): TGTGCCAGCAGCTTAGCTCAAAGCGGGGATGGCTACACCTTC. Its translation: CASSLAQSGDGYTF. Complete variable domain (other parts from reference TRBV7-9 and TRBJ1-2): DTGVSQNPRHKITKRGQNVTFRCDPISEHNRLYWYRQTLGQGPEFLTYFQNEAQLEKSRLLSDRFSAERPKGSFSTLEIQRTEQGDSAMYLCASSLAQSGDGYTFGSGTRLTVV.

This chain's CDR3 is CASSQGQSSTGELFF. In DNA, the CDR3 is TGTGCCAGCAGCCAGGGACAGTCAAGCACCGGGGAGCTGTTTTTT. The chain recombines TRBV14 with TRBJ2-2, with 7 bases that match TRBD1. Germline trimming cut 3 bases from V and 4 bases from J; bases unmatched to any gene: 5. CDR1 and CDR2 (germline): SGHDN, FVKESK. The CDR3 has 15 residues.

This chain links TRBV19 with TRBJ2-7; TRBD1 matches 8 bases. V was pared by 3 bases and J by 5 bases, with 6 bases of the junction left unmatched. The length of the CDR3 is 14 residues. Germline CDR1 reads LNHDA; CDR2 reads SQIVND (reference sequence). The CDR3 region is CASSMGTGSDEQYF. In nucleotides, the CDR3 is TGTGCCAGTAGTATGGGGACAGGAAGCGACGAGCAGTACTTC.

There are a few counts of this clone. The chain employs TRBV29-1 and TRBJ2-7, with TRBD2 matching 9 bases. CDR1 SQVTM and CDR2 ANQGSEA come from the germline V gene. The CDR3 totals 16 residues. V lost 6 bases to trimming and J lost 1 base; unmatched junction nucleotides: 13. For the CDR3, the DNA is TGCAGCGTCGAATCTTTAGCGGGGGCAGGGTCCTACGAGCAGTACTTC. Residues: CSVESLAGAGSYEQYF.

This clone was counted a single time. V gene TRBV28 combines with J gene TRBJ1-1; D call uncertain. The ends were cut back, 8 bases at V and 0 bases at J, with 13 bases in the middle. This CDR3 has 14 residues. Germline V gives CDR1 MDHEN, CDR2 SYDVKM. The CDR3 is CASAPPFMNTEAFF. CDR3 in DNA: TGTGCCAGCGCGCCTCCTTTCATGAACACTGAAGCTTTCTTT. Full variable domain (rest looked up from reference TRBV28 and TRBJ1-1): DVKVTQSSRYLVKRTGEKVFLECVQDMDHENMFWYRQDPGLGLRLIYFSYDVKMKEKGDIPEGYSVSREKKERFSLILESASTNQTSMYLCASAPPFMNTEAFFGQGTRLTVV.

There are a few counts of this clone. The chain employs TRBV5-4 and TRBJ2-5; 10 nucleotides match TRBD1. CDR1 is SGHNT and CDR2 is YYREEE in the germline V gene (reference sequence). The CDR3 covers 14 residues. Unmatched junction bases numbered 4, after V lost 2 bases and J lost 6 bases. The CDR3 sequence is CASSFRDRGQTQYF. CDR3 nucleotides: TGTGCCAGCAGCTTCCGGGACAGGGGTCAGACCCAGTACTTC.

J is TRBJ1-1 and V is TRBV30; D ambiguous. CDR3 length equals 15 residues. V dropped 2 bases and J dropped 4 bases, with 17 bases sitting between them. Germline CDR1 and CDR2: GTSNPN and SVGIG (reference sequence). CDR3 nucleotide sequence: TGTGCCTGGAGTTCGTGGAGGGAGAGAAGCACTGAAGCTTTCTTT. This encodes CAWSSWRERSTEAFF.

This rearrangement joins TRBV5-1 to TRBJ2-7, with 7 bases lining up with TRBD1. Germline V gives CDR1 SGHRS, CDR2 YFSETQ. This CDR3 region has 14 residues. V trimming: 4 bases; J trimming: 2 bases; junction bases outside the gene matches: 6. CDR3 nucleotides: TGCGCCAGCAGCCCACCGGGACAGCCCTACGAGCAGTACTTC. It codes for CASSPPGQPYEQYF.

This chain connects TRBV6-6 to TRBJ1-1; D is unresolved. V lost 3 bases to trimming and J lost 0 bases, with 8 bases between them. The V gene's germline CDR1 is MNHNY and CDR2 SVGAGI (reference sequence). The CDR3 totals 14 residues. CDR3 residues: CASSYDGMNTEAFF. In nucleotides, the CDR3 is TGTGCCAGCAGTTATGACGGGATGAACACTGAAGCTTTCTTT.

This sequence joins TRBV6-1 and TRBJ2-2, with 11 nucleotides matching TRBD1. Germline CDR1 reads MNHNS; CDR2 reads SASEGT. This CDR3 comprises 15 residues. J lost 4 bases, V lost 5 bases, and 3 bases had no gene match. The CDR3 here is CASSSGTGGTGELFF. The CDR3 DNA sequence: TGTGCCAGCAGTTCCGGGACAGGGGGCACCGGGGAGCTGTTTTTT.

This clone was seen once. The rearrangement joins TRBV6-1 to TRBJ1-5; D is unresolved. Trimming removed 7 bases from V and 5 bases from J, with 18 bases in between. Germline CDR1 MNHNS, CDR2 SASEGT. The CDR3 has 15 residues. This chain's CDR3 is CASIQDSRNHQPQHF. As DNA, the CDR3 is TGTGCCAGCATCCAAGACTCCAGAAACCATCAGCCCCAGCATTTT.